Following are 5 T cell receptor beta chains from one sample sequenced in a study of vaccination effects on CD4 cells after COVID-19. Measured with immunoSEQ multiplex PCR; TCRdb has only the in-frame clones, and not every one. The sample includes some 50,000 clones, roughly 80% seen only once; the top ten take roughly 8.7%. Antigens of these TCRs are unknown. CD4+ T cells were isolated after around ten days of culture. Sequencing was performed on CD4+ T cells from PBMCs cultured without peptide, taken before COVID-19 vaccination. The receptors here all came from a human donor who had a prior SARS-CoV-2 infection.

The rearrangement joins TRBV10-3 to TRBJ2-7; TRBD2 aligns across 10 bases. The CDR3 runs to 15 residues. Germline lookup yields CDR1 ENHRY and CDR2 SYGVKD. The V gene end was trimmed by 0 bases and the J gene end by 5 bases; junction bases not matched to a gene: 4. CDR3 bases: TGTGCCATCAGTGAGTCGTCTAGCGGGAGCAACGAGCAGTACTTC. Encoded protein: CAISESSSGSNEQYF.

The sample holds a few counts of this clone. This chain links TRBV6-6 with TRBJ2-1, with 11 positions matching TRBD2. The CDR3 extends over 15 amino acids. In germline, CDR1 is MNHNY, CDR2 SVGAGI (reference sequence). The junction had 6 bases not matched to a gene; V was cut back by 6 bases and J by 5 bases. CDR3 amino acids: CASSFLAGGNNEQFF. The CDR3 coding sequence is TGTGCCAGCAGCTTTTTAGCGGGGGGGAACAATGAGCAGTTCTTC.

The chain is built from TRBV15 and TRBJ2-7; possible D gene TRBD1, 5 bases. This CDR3 is 15 amino acids long. V was clipped by 4 bases and J by 1 base, with 14 bases between them. The germline gives CDR1 LNHNV, CDR2 YYDKDF (reference sequence). The CDR3 nucleotides read TGTGCCACCAGCACTTTCAGCAGGGCTTCCTACGAGCAGTACTTC. Residues: CATSTFSRASYEQYF.

This chain joins TRBV6-6 and TRBJ1-5, with D perhaps matching TRBD1 (6 bases). V was pared by 6 bases and J by 5 bases, with 14 bases between. The CDR3 has 14 residues. Germline V lookup: CDR1 MNHNY, CDR2 SVGAGI (reference sequence). CDR3 sequence (DNA): TGTGCCAGCAGCGCTTTGGACAGTGATCAGCCCCAGCATTTT. Its protein product is CASSALDSDQPQHF.

This chain uses TRBV28 with TRBJ1-4, with 7 bases identical to TRBD1. The V segment lost 7 bases and the J segment 6 bases; nucleotides outside the gene matches: 5. The CDR3 spans 13 residues. Germline lookup yields CDR1 MDHEN and CDR2 SYDVKM. The CDR3 bases are TGTGCCAGCACCGGACAGGTAGATGAAAAACTGTTTTTT. Translated, it gives CASTGQVDEKLFF. Drawing the rest from reference TRBV28 and TRBJ1-4, the complete variable domain is DVKVTQSSRYLVKRTGEKVFLECVQDMDHENMFWYRQDPGLGLRLIYFSYDVKMKEKGDIPEGYSVSREKKERFSLILESASTNQTSMYLCASTGQVDEKLFFGSGTQLSVL.